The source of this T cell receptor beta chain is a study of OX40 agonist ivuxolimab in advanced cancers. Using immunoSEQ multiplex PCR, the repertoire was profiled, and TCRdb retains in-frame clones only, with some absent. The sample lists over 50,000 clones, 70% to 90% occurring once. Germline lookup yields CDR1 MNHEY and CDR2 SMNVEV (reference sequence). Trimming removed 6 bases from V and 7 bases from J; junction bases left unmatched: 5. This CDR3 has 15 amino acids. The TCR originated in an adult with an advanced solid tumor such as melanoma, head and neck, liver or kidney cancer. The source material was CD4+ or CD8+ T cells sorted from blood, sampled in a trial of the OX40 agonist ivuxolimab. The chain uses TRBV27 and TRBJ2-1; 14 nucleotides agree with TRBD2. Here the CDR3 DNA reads TGTGCCAGCAGCCCCTGGACTAGCGGGAGGAATGAGCAGTTCTTC. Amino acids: CASSPWTSGRNEQFF.